The T cell receptor (beta chain) under discussion was sequenced for a study of blood T cell repertoires in COVID-19. V shed 3 bases and J shed 0 bases, with 9 bases lying between them. CDR1 is SQVTM, CDR2 ANQGSEA, per germline. This CDR3 spans 13 amino acids. Produced via immunoSEQ multiplex PCR; TCRdb's table is partial and in-frame only. The sample records around 200,000 clones, 85% being singletons. This chain links TRBV29-1 with TRBJ2-7, with D perhaps matching TRBD1 (6 bases). The clonotype originates from a man aged 40-49 years who had recovered from COVID-19. The sequenced sample was PBMCs or T cells enriched from blood (not recorded which). DNA of the CDR3: TGCAGCGTTGAGACACAGGGCTCCTACGAGCAGTACTTC. Translation: CSVETQGSYEQYF.